The 15 T cell receptor beta chains presented below share a single source sample, sequenced in a study of T-cell reconstitution after alpha-beta-depleted transplantation in children. The TCRbeta library incorporated unique molecular identifiers. MiXCR, run by TCRdb on the PCR reads, gives a single entry per CDR3 protein. The sample has 800,000 to 1,000,000 distinct CDR3 sequences, under 30% seen once. Sequencing was performed on PBMCs, mostly from graft donor cells, taken 360 days after TCRalphabeta/CD19-depleted stem cell transplant. These receptors originate from a boy in the first two years of life who had a stem cell transplant for SCID, so the T cells may come from the graft donor.

This chain uses TRBV29-1 with TRBJ2-1; D is uncertain. The CDR3 runs to 14 residues. Trimming took off 4 bases at V and 4 bases at J, with 14 bases between the two ends. Germline V gives CDR1 SQVTM, CDR2 ANQGSEA. CDR3 coding DNA: TGCAGCGTTGTTACGGGTCACATATACAATGAGCAGTTCTTC. Translating it yields CSVVTGHIYNEQFF.

The table lists this clonotype with a few counts. The rearrangement links TRBV4-2 to TRBJ2-1; 7 bases agree with TRBD1. Trimming took 0 bases from V and 4 from J; bases not matched to a gene: 6. This CDR3 region has 16 residues. Per the germline V gene, CDR1 is LGHNA and CDR2 is YNFKEQ. The CDR3 nucleotides read TGTGCCAGCAGCCAAGATCAAGGACAGGTGTACAATGAGCAGTTCTTC. Translating gives CASSQDQGQVYNEQFF.

This clonotype was seen more than once but under ten times. The chain has TRBV5-5 and TRBJ1-6; a weak D match, TRBD1 (5 bases). CDR3 length equals 16 residues. V lost 0 bases to trimming and J lost 7 bases, with 14 bases between them. CDR1 and CDR2 (germline): SGHKS, YYEKEE (reference sequence). The CDR3 loop is CASSLVSGGGNSPLHF. The CDR3 DNA sequence: TGTGCCAGCAGCTTGGTTTCCGGGGGAGGGAATTCACCCCTCCACTTT.

This clonotype was detected only a few times. V is TRBV10-3 and J is TRBJ2-2; 7 bases align to TRBD2. Germline CDR1 ENHRY, CDR2 SYGVKD. The CDR3 spans 13 residues. Trimming took 8 bases from V and 3 from J; bases not matched to a gene: 3. The CDR3 bases are TGTGCCATCGCGGGGGTCTACACCGGGGAGCTGTTTTTT. Translated, it gives CAIAGVYTGELFF.

This rearrangement joins TRBV9 to TRBJ2-3; D remains ambiguous. The V end was cut by 3 bases, the J end by 3 bases, with 11 bases between. The CDR3 runs 14 residues. Germline V lookup: CDR1 SGDLS, CDR2 YYNGEE. The CDR3 sequence: CASSATIATDTQYF. The CDR3 DNA is TGTGCCAGCAGCGCCACAATCGCGACAGATACGCAGTATTTT.

This chain connects TRBV20-1 to TRBJ2-4; TRBD1 might be the D (6 bases). V shed 5 bases and J shed 0 bases, with 14 bases lying between them. This CDR3 is built from 15 residues. The germline V gene has CDR1 DFQATT and CDR2 SNEGSKA (reference sequence). CDR3 nucleotides: TGCAGTGCTCCGGACAGCTTAAGAGCCAAAAACATTCAGTACTTC. It encodes CSAPDSLRAKNIQYF.

The rearrangement uses TRBV5-1 and TRBJ2-1; the D is unclear. Germline V gives CDR1 SGHRS, CDR2 YFSETQ. V lost 3 bases to trimming and J lost 0 bases, with 13 bases between them. The CDR3 is 16 amino acids. CDR3 bases: TGCGCCAGCAGCTATCGATTTTTGAGCTCCTACAATGAGCAGTTCTTC. Translating gives CASSYRFLSSYNEQFF.

V usage is TRBV5-1 and J usage is TRBJ1-2; the D is unclear. Germline V lookup: CDR1 SGHRS, CDR2 YFSETQ. The germline V and J ends were trimmed by 0 bases and 4 bases, with 13 bases remaining between them. The CDR3 runs to 15 residues. CDR3 in amino acids: CASSLDARNGYGYTF. As DNA, the CDR3 is TGCGCCAGCAGCTTGGACGCCCGTAATGGCTATGGCTACACCTTC.

This clonotype appeared a few times. V is TRBV10-3 and J is TRBJ2-1; D is perhaps TRBD1 (5 bases). The CDR3 contains 16 residues. CDR1 and CDR2 from the germline V gene are ENHRY and SYGVKD. Between the trimmed V and J ends, which lost 0 bases and 4 bases, there was a span of 13 bases. The CDR3 region is CAISESDADIYNEQFF. CDR3 bases: TGTGCCATCAGTGAGTCGGACGCGGACATATACAATGAGCAGTTCTTC.

V is TRBV29-1 and J is TRBJ2-5; no definite D call. Germline CDR1 and CDR2: SQVTM and ANQGSEA. V shed 4 bases and J shed 2 bases, with 14 bases lying between them. The CDR3 spans 14 residues. CDR3 protein: CSVGLETAQETQYF. In nucleotides, the CDR3 is TGCAGCGTTGGGTTGGAGACGGCACAAGAGACCCAGTACTTC.

This chain connects TRBV10-3 to TRBJ2-2; either TRBD1 or TRBD2 may fit D (5 bases each). This CDR3 has 17 residues. Germline assignment: CDR1 ENHRY and CDR2 SYGVKD. V was cut by 1 base and J by 0 bases, with 12 bases left in between. CDR3 protein: CAISELTGRANTGELFF. The CDR3 DNA is TGTGCCATCAGTGAGTTGACGGGGCGGGCGAACACCGGGGAGCTGTTTTTT.

This clonotype has only a few counts. The chain is built from TRBV4-3 and TRBJ1-4; TRBD1 is a possible D gene (5 bases). CDR3 length: 15 residues. Germline CDR1 reads LGHNA; CDR2 reads YSLEER. V was cut by 1 base and J by 3 bases, with 9 bases left in between. Here the CDR3 reads CASSQAGEANEKLFF. The CDR3 DNA reads TGCGCCAGCAGCCAAGCGGGGGAGGCTAATGAAAAACTGTTTTTT.

The chain carries TRBV12-3 or TRBV12-4 and TRBJ2-1; D may match TRBD1 or TRBD2 (5 bases each). The V gene lost 5 bases and the J gene lost 11 bases, with 10 bases spanning the gap. The CDR3 sequence is 11 residues long. CDR3 protein: CASSKRGQQFF. For the CDR3, the DNA is TGTGCCAGCAGTAAAAGGGGACAGCAGTTCTTC.

The chain recombines TRBV20-1 with TRBJ2-6; D might be TRBD1 or TRBD2, each matching 5 bases. Per the germline V gene, CDR1 is DFQATT and CDR2 is SNEGSKA (reference sequence). The V and J ends lost 4 bases and 0 bases respectively, with 7 bases between them. CDR3 length: 14 residues. The CDR3 here is CSATGSSGANVLTF. CDR3 coding DNA: TGCAGTGCTACAGGGAGCTCTGGGGCCAACGTCCTGACTTTC.

This chain joins TRBV20-1 and TRBJ2-3; TRBD2 matches 9 bases. The CDR3 contains 12 residues. Germline CDR1 reads DFQATT; CDR2 reads SNEGSKA (reference sequence). CDR3 in amino acids: CTGLASTDTQYF. CDR3 DNA: TGCACGGGACTAGCCAGCACAGATACGCAGTATTTT.